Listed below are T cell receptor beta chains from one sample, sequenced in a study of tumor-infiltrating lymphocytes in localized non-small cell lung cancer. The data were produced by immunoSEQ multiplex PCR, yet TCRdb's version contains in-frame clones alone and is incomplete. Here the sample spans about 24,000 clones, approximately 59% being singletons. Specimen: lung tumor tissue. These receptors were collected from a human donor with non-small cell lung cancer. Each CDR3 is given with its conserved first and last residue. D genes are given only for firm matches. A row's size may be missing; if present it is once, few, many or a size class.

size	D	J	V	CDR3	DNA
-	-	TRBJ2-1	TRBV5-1	CASSPGPLGNNEQFF	TGCGCCAGCAGCCCAGGACCCCTGGGGAACAATGAGCAGTTCTTC
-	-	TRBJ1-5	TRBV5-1	CASSLGDMNQPQHF	TGCGCCAGCAGCTTAGGCGACATGAATCAGCCCCAGCATTTT
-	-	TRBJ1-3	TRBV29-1	CSVEANSGNTIYF	TGCAGCGTTGAAGCGAACTCTGGAAACACCATATATTTT
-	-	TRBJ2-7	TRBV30	CAWSVLGGEQYF	TGTGCCTGGAGTGTACTAGGTGGCGAGCAGTACTTC
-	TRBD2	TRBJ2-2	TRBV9	CASSKTSGKVGELFF	TGTGCCAGCAGCAAAACTAGCGGGAAGGTCGGGGAGCTGTTTTTT
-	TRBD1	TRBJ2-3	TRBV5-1	CASSSDREDTQYF	TGCGCCAGCAGCTCGGACAGGGAAGATACGCAGTATTTT
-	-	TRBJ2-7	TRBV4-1	CASSQASTYEQYF	TGCGCCAGCAGCCAAGCTTCAACATACGAGCAGTACTTC
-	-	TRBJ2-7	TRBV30	CAWSRTASSYEQYF	TGTGCCTGGAGCCGGACGGCTAGCTCCTACGAGCAGTACTTC
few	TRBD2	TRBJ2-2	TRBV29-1	CSVRGLAGRTGELFF	TGCAGCGTGAGGGGACTAGCGGGACGGACCGGGGAGCTGTTTTTT
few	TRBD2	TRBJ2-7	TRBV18	CASSPTTSGTYYEQYF	TGTGCCAGCTCACCCACGACTAGCGGGACGTACTACGAGCAGTACTTC
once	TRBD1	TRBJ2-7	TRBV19	CASSHRDRGSEQYF	TGTGCCAGTAGCCACCGGGACAGGGGTTCCGAGCAGTACTTC
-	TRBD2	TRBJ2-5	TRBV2	CATHSGSGETQYF	TGTGCCACTCACAGCGGGAGTGGAGAGACCCAGTACTTC
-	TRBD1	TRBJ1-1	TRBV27	CAIYGQGAEAFF	TGTGCCATCTACGGACAGGGGGCTGAAGCTTTCTTT
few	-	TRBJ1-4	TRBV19	CASSKGQGGEKLFF	TGTGCCAGTAGTAAGGGACAAGGCGGTGAAAAACTGTTTTTT
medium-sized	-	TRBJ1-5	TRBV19	CASSHAREKPQHF	TGTGCCAGTAGCCACGCCCGGGAGAAGCCCCAGCATTTT
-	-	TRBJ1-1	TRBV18	CASSVGTPTEAFF	TGTGCCAGCTCGGTTGGGACCCCAACTGAAGCTTTCTTT
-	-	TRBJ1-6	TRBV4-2	CASSQRVVGSNSPLHF	TGTGCCAGCAGCCAACGTGTCGTAGGGAGTAATTCACCCCTCCACTTT
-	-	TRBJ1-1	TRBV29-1	CSVKQGHPNAEAFF	TGCAGCGTAAAACAGGGACACCCGAACGCAGAAGCTTTCTTT
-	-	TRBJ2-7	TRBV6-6	CASSRPGSEQYF	TGTGCCAGCAGCCGCCCCGGTAGCGAGCAGTACTTC
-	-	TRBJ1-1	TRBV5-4	CASSRANTEAFF	TGTGCCAGCAGCAGGGCTAACACTGAAGCTTTCTTT
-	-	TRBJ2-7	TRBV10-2	CASSDGYRAPYEQYF	TGCGCCAGCAGTGACGGTTACAGGGCCCCCTACGAGCAGTACTTC
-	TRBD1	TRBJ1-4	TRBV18	CASSPGQGNEKLFF	TGTGCCAGCTCCCCGGGACAGGGGAACGAAAAACTGTTTTTT
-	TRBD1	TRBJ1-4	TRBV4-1	CASSHFGTDNEKLFF	TGCGCCAGCAGCCATTTCGGGACAGATAATGAAAAACTGTTTTTT
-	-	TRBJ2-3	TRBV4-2	CASSQDRSVSAPDTQYF	TGTGCCAGCAGCCAAGATCGTTCGGTTTCGGCTCCAGATACGCAGTATTTT
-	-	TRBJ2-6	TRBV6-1	CASSEARGGANVLTF	TGTGCCAGCAGTGAAGCCAGGGGTGGGGCCAACGTCCTGACTTTC
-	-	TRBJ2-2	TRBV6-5	CASSWETGRAGELFF	TGTGCCAGCAGTTGGGAGACAGGGAGGGCCGGGGAGCTGTTTTTT
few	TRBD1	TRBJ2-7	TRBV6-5	CASSDRAQGFKQYF	TGTGCCAGCAGTGACAGGGCCCAGGGGTTTAAGCAGTACTTC
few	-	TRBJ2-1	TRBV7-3	CASSLRGEDEQFF	TGTGCCAGCAGCTTAAGGGGGGAGGATGAGCAGTTCTTC
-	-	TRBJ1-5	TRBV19	CASSLGSGNQPQHF	TGTGCCAGTAGTCTCGGATCAGGGAATCAGCCCCAGCATTTT
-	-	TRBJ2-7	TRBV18	CASSPGPFEQYF	TGTGCCAGCTCACCCGGCCCTTTCGAGCAGTACTTC
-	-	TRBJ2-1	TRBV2	CASSRQGSYNEQFF	TGTGCCAGCAGTCGGCAGGGCTCCTACAATGAGCAGTTCTTC
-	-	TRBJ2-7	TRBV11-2	CASSLRAVLTYEQYF	TGTGCCAGCAGCTTGAGGGCAGTTCTAACCTACGAGCAGTACTTC
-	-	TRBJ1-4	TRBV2	CASSVGRNEKLFF	TGTGCCAGCAGTGTCGGACGGAATGAAAAACTGTTTTTT